The sequence of this T cell receptor (beta chain) was determined in a study of T-cell memory formation after mild COVID-19. Findings and limits, study-wide: The study found balanced CD4/CD8 in clones contracting day 15 to 85 and a CD4+ lean in later expanders.

V trimming: 0 bases; J trimming: 1 base; junction bases outside the gene matches: 3. CDR1 SEHNR and CDR2 FQNEAQ come from the germline V gene (reference sequence). CDR3 size: 17 residues. This clonotype has only a few counts. The target antigen is unknown. In TCRdb, the 5' RACE reads were re-called with MiXCR into one record per CDR3 protein. The data contain about 110,000 distinct CDR3 sequences, about a sixth of them singletons. The clonotype comes from an adult woman who had mild COVID-19 (a few samples of this study predate the infection). Cell type and time point are not known. This rearrangement joins TRBV7-9 to TRBJ2-2; 9 nucleotides line up with TRBD1. The sample was PBMCs or a T cell subset sorted from them (not recorded which). The CDR3 region has the DNA TGTGCCAGCAGCTTAGCTGGGACAGGGAAGAACACCGGGGAGCTGTTTTTT. Translated: CASSLAGTGKNTGELFF.